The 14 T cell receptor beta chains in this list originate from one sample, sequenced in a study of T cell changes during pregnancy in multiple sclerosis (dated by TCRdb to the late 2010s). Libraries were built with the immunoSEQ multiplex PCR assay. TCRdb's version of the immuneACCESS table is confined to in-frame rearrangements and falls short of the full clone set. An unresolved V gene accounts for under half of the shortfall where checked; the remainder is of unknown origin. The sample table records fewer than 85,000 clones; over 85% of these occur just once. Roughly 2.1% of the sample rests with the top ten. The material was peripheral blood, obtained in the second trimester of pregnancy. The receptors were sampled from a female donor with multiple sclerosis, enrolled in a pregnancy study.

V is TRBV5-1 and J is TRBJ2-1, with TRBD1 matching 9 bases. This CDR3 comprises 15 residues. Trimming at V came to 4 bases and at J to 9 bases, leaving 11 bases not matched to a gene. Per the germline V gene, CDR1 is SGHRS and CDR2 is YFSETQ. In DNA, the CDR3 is TGCGCCAGCAGCCCGGCCCGGGACAGGGCTACTGAGCAGTTCTTC. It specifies CASSPARDRATEQFF. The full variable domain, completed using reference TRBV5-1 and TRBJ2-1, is KAGVTQTPRYLIKTRGQQVTLSCSPISGHRSVSWYQQTPGQGLQFLFEYFSETQRNKGNFPGRFSGRQFSNSRSEMNVSTLELGDSALYLCASSPARDRATEQFFGPGTRLTVL.

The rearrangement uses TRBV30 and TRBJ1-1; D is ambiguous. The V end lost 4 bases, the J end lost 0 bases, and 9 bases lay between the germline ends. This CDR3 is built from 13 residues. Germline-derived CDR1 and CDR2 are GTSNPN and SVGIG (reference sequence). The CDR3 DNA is TGTGCCTGGACCGTACTTATGAACACTGAAGCTTTCTTT. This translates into CAWTVLMNTEAFF.

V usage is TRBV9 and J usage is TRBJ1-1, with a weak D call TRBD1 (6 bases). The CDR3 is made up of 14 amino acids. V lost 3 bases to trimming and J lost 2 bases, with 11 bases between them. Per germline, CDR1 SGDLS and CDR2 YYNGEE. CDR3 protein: CASSDRALNTEAFF. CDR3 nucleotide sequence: TGTGCCAGCAGCGACAGGGCCCTAAACACTGAAGCTTTCTTT.

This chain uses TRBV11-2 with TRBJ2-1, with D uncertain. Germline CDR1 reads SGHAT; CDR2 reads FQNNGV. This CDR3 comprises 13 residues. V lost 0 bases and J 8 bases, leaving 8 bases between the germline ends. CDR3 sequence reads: CASSLEMEYEQFF. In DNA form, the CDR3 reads TGTGCCAGCAGCTTAGAGATGGAGTATGAGCAGTTCTTC. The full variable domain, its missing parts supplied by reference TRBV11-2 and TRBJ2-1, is EAGVAQSPRYKIIEKRQSVAFWCNPISGHATLYWYQQILGQGPKLLIQFQNNGVVDDSQLPKDRFSAERLKGVDSTLKIQPAKLEDSAVYLCASSLEMEYEQFFGPGTRLTVL.

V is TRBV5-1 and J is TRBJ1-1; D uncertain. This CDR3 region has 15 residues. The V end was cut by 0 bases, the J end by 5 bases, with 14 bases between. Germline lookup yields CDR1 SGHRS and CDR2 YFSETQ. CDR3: CASSLVGVSGTEAFF. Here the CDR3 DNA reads TGCGCCAGCAGCTTGGTCGGGGTAAGTGGGACTGAAGCTTTCTTT.

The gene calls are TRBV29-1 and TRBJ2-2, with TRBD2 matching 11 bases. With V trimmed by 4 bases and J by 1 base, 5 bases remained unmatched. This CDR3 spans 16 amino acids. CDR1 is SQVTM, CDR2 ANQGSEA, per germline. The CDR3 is CSVAPTSGRNTGELFF. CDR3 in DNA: TGCAGCGTTGCCCCCACTAGCGGGAGGAACACCGGGGAGCTGTTTTTT.

The chain's CDR3 is CAGQGGSTGELFF. DNA of the CDR3: TGTGCCGGACAGGGGGGTAGCACCGGGGAGCTGTTTTTT. This chain uses TRBV19 with TRBJ2-2; the match to TRBD1 covers 10 bases. CDR3 length equals 13 residues. Per the germline V gene, CDR1 is LNHDA and CDR2 is SQIVND (reference sequence). Trimming took 11 bases from V and 4 from J; bases not matched to a gene: 4.

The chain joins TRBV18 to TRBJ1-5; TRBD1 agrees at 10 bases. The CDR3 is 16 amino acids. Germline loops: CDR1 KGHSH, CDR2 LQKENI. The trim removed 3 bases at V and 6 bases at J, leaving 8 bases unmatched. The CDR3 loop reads CASSPLTGGIGQPQHF. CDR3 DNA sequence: TGTGCCAGCTCACCCTTGACAGGGGGCATCGGTCAGCCCCAGCATTTT.

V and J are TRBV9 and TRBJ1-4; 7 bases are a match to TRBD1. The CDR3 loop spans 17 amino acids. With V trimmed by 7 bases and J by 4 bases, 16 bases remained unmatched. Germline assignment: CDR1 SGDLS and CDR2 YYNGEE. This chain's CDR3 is CASGMDTGVGFNEKLFF. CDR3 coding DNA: TGTGCCAGCGGGATGGACACAGGGGTAGGATTTAATGAAAAACTGTTTTTT.

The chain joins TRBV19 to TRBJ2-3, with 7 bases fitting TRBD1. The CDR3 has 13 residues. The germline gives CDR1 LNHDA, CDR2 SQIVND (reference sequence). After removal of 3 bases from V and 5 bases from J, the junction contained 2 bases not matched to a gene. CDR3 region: CASSMRGRDTQYF. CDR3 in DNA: TGTGCCAGTAGTATGAGGGGGCGAGATACGCAGTATTTT.

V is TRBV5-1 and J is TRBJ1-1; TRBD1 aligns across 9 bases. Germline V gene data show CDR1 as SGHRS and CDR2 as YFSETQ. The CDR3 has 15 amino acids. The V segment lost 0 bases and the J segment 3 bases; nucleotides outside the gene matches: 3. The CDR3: CASSLDWTGDTEAFF. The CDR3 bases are TGCGCCAGCAGCTTGGACTGGACAGGGGACACTGAAGCTTTCTTT.

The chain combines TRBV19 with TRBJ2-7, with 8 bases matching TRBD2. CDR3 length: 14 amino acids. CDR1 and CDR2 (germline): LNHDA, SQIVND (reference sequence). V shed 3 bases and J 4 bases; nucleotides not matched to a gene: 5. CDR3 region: CASSIGGAEYEQYF. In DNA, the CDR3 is TGTGCCAGTAGTATCGGGGGGGCAGAGTACGAGCAGTACTTC.

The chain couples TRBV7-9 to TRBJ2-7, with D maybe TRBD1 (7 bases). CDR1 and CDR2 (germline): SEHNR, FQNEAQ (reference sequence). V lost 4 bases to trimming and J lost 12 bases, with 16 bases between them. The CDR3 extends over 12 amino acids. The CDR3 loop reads CASSSTEGAAYF. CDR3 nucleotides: TGTGCCAGCAGCTCCACGGAGGGGGCGGCGTACTTC.

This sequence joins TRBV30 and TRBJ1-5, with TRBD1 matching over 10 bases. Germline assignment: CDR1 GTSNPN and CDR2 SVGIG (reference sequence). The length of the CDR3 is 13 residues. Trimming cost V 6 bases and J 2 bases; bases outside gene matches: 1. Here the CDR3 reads CACGTGGNQPQHF. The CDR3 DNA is TGTGCCTGCGGGACAGGGGGCAATCAGCCCCAGCATTTT.